The 19 T cell receptor beta chains reported below all come from one sample, sequenced in a study of blood T cell repertoires in COVID-19. Sequencing used immunoSEQ multiplex PCR; TCRdb keeps in-frame clones, though not all of them. Here the sample spans roughly 150,000 clones, 70% to 90% being singletons. The material sequenced was peripheral blood. These receptors all come from a woman over 75 with COVID-19, enrolled during active disease.

This rearrangement joins TRBV28 to TRBJ2-7, with TRBD1 matching 7 bases. Germline V CDR1 and CDR2: MDHEN, SYDVKM. The CDR3 has 14 residues. Trimming cost V 6 bases and J 1 base; bases outside gene matches: 6. CDR3 residues: CASSPLGQSYEQYF. In nucleotides, the CDR3 is TGTGCCAGCAGCCCCTTGGGACAGTCCTACGAGCAGTACTTC.

V usage is TRBV3-1 (or the pseudogene TRBV3-2) and J usage is TRBJ2-3; TRBD2 matches 11 bases. The CDR3 totals 15 residues. V gave up 4 bases and J gave up 2 bases; unmatched junction bases: 2. From germline, CDR1 is LGHDT and CDR2 YNNKEL (reference sequence). The CDR3 sequence: CASSLTSGTTDTQYF. In DNA form, the CDR3 reads TGTGCCAGCAGCCTGACTAGCGGGACCACAGATACGCAGTATTTT.

V gene TRBV19 combines with J gene TRBJ1-1, with 10 bases fitting TRBD1. V lost 9 bases and J lost 5; bases outside the gene matches: 6. CDR3 length equals 13 residues. Germline V gene sequence: CDR1 LNHDA, CDR2 SQIVND (reference sequence). DNA for the CDR3: TGTGCCAGCTCGGGGGACAGGGGTACTGAAGCTTTCTTT. This gives the protein CASSGDRGTEAFF.

V gene TRBV7-2 combines with J gene TRBJ1-1, with a tentative D call TRBD1 (6 bases). This CDR3 has 12 amino acids. Trimming left V 1 base short and J 9 bases short, with 9 bases between. CDR1 and CDR2 (germline): SGHTA, FQGNSA. The CDR3 spells CASSLDRVQAFF. The CDR3 region has the DNA TGTGCCAGCAGCTTAGACAGGGTACAAGCTTTCTTT.

Here the CDR3 DNA reads TGTGCCAGCAGCTTGGGTCCGACAGGGGGTGCCGAGCAGTACTTC. Its protein product is CASSLGPTGGAEQYF. The chain uses TRBV5-6 and TRBJ2-7; 9 positions match TRBD1. The CDR3 covers 15 residues. Germline loops: CDR1 SGHDT, CDR2 YYEEEE. V trimming: 0 bases; J trimming: 6 bases; junction bases outside the gene matches: 7.

V is TRBV7-7 and J is TRBJ2-7, with TRBD1 as a possible D gene (6 bases). Germline CDR1 and CDR2: SSHAT and FNYEAQ (reference sequence). This CDR3 has 13 residues. The V and J ends lost 1 base and 7 bases respectively, with 11 bases between them. CDR3 residues: CASSLGAQGEQYF. In DNA, the CDR3 is TGTGCCAGCAGCTTAGGTGCCCAGGGGGAGCAGTACTTC.

The rearrangement uses TRBV5-4 and TRBJ1-2; weak D call: TRBD1 (5 bases). The germline CDR1 and CDR2 sequences are SGHNT and YYREEE (reference sequence). The CDR3 extends over 16 amino acids. The germline V and J ends were trimmed by 3 bases and 4 bases, with 19 bases remaining between them. The CDR3 loop reads CASSSDFTPRGYGYTF. CDR3 DNA: TGTGCCAGCAGCTCGGATTTCACTCCTAGGGGCTATGGCTACACCTTC.

The CDR3 region is CASSLGGLAGSFYEQFF. CDR3 bases: TGTGCCAGCAGCTTGGGGGGCCTAGCGGGAAGTTTCTATGAGCAGTTCTTC. The chain couples TRBV5-6 to TRBJ2-1, with 9 bases fitting TRBD2. CDR1 is SGHDT and CDR2 is YYEEEE in the germline V gene. The trim removed 0 bases at V and 8 bases at J, leaving 12 bases unmatched. This CDR3 has 17 residues.

The chain couples TRBV24-1 to TRBJ2-5; TRBD2 matches 7 bases. Unmatched junction bases numbered 6, after V lost 5 bases and J lost 1 base. Germline V gene sequence: CDR1 KGHDR, CDR2 SFDVKD. The CDR3 spans 15 residues. The CDR3 DNA reads TGTGCCACCAGTGTTGGTAGCGGGTTCCAAGAGACCCAGTACTTC. As protein: CATSVGSGFQETQYF.

The chain carries TRBV7-2 and TRBJ2-1, with 13 bases lining up with TRBD2. The germline V gene has CDR1 SGHTA and CDR2 FQGNSA. The CDR3 spans 15 residues. The J segment lost 9 bases and the V segment lost 4 bases, leaving 6 bases of the junction unmatched. The CDR3 nucleotides are TGTGCCAGCAGCTCTACTAGCGGGAGGGCCGGTGAGCAGTTCTTC. Protein: CASSSTSGRAGEQFF.

V and J are TRBV4-3 and TRBJ1-1; D uncertain. Germline assignment: CDR1 LGHNA and CDR2 YSLEER. There are 14 residues in the CDR3. Deletions cut 4 bases from V and 3 bases from J, with 12 bases between. As DNA, the CDR3 is TGCGCCAGCAGCCGCCAAAGGAGGGACACTGAAGCTTTCTTT. It translates to CASSRQRRDTEAFF.

The V gene is TRBV25-1, the J gene TRBJ1-1, with TRBD1 matching over 9 bases. V lost 6 bases to trimming and J lost 6 bases; unmatched junction nucleotides: 11. The CDR3 runs 15 residues. The germline V gene encodes CDR1 MGHDK and CDR2 SYGVNS. The CDR3 nucleotides read TGTGCCAGCAGCAGAACCGGGACAGGGATACCTGAAGCTTTCTTT. Translating gives CASSRTGTGIPEAFF.

This clone was detected only a few times. The chain joins TRBV19 to TRBJ1-2, with D maybe TRBD1 (6 bases). The CDR3 covers 15 residues. V dropped 4 bases and J dropped 7 bases, with 19 bases sitting between them. Germline V lookup: CDR1 LNHDA, CDR2 SQIVND (reference sequence). The CDR3 region is CASSTASGQPLGYTF. DNA for the CDR3: TGTGCCAGTAGTACAGCGTCCGGACAGCCTCTTGGCTACACCTTC.

The rearrangement joins TRBV3-1 (or the pseudogene TRBV3-2) to TRBJ1-2, with 11 bases aligning to TRBD1. This CDR3 has 12 amino acids. With V trimmed by 2 bases and J by 14 bases, 4 bases remained unmatched. CDR1 is LGHDT and CDR2 is YNNKEL in the germline V gene (reference sequence). Here the CDR3 reads CASSQQDRGRTF. CDR3 coding DNA: TGTGCCAGCAGCCAACAGGACAGGGGGCGTACCTTC.

V usage is TRBV7-2 and J usage is TRBJ2-2; 11 bases map to TRBD1. This CDR3 comprises 17 residues. V lost 1 base to trimming and J lost 6 bases; unmatched junction nucleotides: 7. Germline V gene data show CDR1 as SGHTA and CDR2 as FQGNSA. CDR3 residues: CASSLVSGTGGPGELFF. The CDR3, as DNA: TGTGCCAGCAGCTTAGTTTCAGGGACAGGGGGTCCCGGGGAGCTGTTTTTT.

This clone showed up just a few times. At the DNA level, this CDR3 is encoded by other sequences in the same sample as well. This sequence joins TRBV2 and TRBJ1-1, with a tentative D call TRBD1 (6 bases). The CDR3 loop spans 13 amino acids. Germline V gene data show CDR1 as SNHLY and CDR2 as FYNNEI. V gave up 8 bases and J gave up 0 bases, with 10 bases separating them. DNA of the CDR3: TGTGCCAGCCGTGGACAGATGAACACTGAAGCTTTCTTT. This gives the protein CASRGQMNTEAFF. The variable domain in full, completed from reference TRBV2 and TRBJ1-1, reads EPEVTQTPSHQVTQMGQEVILRCVPISNHLYFYWYRQILGQKVEFLVSFYNNEISEKSEIFDDQFSVERPDGSNFTLKIRSTKLEDSAMYFCASRGQMNTEAFFGQGTRLTVV.

A single count supports this clone. The J gene is TRBJ2-3, the V gene TRBV6-6, with 7 nucleotides matching TRBD1. The J segment lost 2 bases and the V segment lost 10 bases, leaving 15 bases of the junction unmatched. This CDR3 contains 16 residues. CDR1 is MNHNY, CDR2 SVGAGI, per germline (reference sequence). Here the CDR3 reads CATINRGPASTDTQYF. CDR3 in DNA: TGTGCCACCATCAACAGGGGACCCGCCTCCACAGATACGCAGTATTTT.

The chain joins TRBV20-1 to TRBJ1-2; 7 bases agree with TRBD1. From germline, CDR1 is DFQATT and CDR2 SNEGSKA (reference sequence). The trim removed 3 bases at V and 4 bases at J, leaving 5 bases unmatched. This CDR3 region has 13 residues. CDR3 nucleotide sequence: TGCAGTGCTAGTTCTGGGACAGTCTATGGCTACACCTTC. Translated: CSASSGTVYGYTF.

The chain employs TRBV5-1 and TRBJ2-5; a possible D gene is TRBD1 (6 bases). The CDR3 is 14 amino acids. V dropped 0 bases and J dropped 2 bases, with 8 bases sitting between them. Germline-derived CDR1 and CDR2 are SGHRS and YFSETQ. This CDR3 is CASSLGQGQETQYF. CDR3 in DNA: TGCGCCAGCAGCTTGGGGCAGGGGCAAGAGACCCAGTACTTC.